This T cell receptor (beta chain) is from a study of OX40 agonist ivuxolimab in advanced cancers. The wider study: It was ivuxolimab, an agonistic anti-OX40 (CD134) antibody, that patients were treated with. Administration of intravenous ivuxolimab to patients occurred every 2 weeks at 0.01 to 10 mg/kg. Patients with hepatocellular carcinoma, melanoma, renal cell or head and neck cancer made up the dose-escalation patients.

Method: immunoSEQ multiplex PCR; TCRdb's copy keeps in-frame clones and lacks some. This sample has some 100,000 clones, with about 85% found just once. CDR1 and CDR2 from the germline V gene are ENHRY and SYGVKD. V was clipped by 10 bases and J by 8 bases, with 14 bases between them. The CDR3 is 11 amino acids. This receptor was identified in an adult with an advanced solid tumor such as melanoma, head and neck, liver or kidney cancer. Sequenced here: CD4+ or CD8+ T cells sorted from blood, sampled in a trial of the OX40 agonist ivuxolimab. This chain connects TRBV10-3 to TRBJ1-2, with D perhaps matching TRBD1 (6 bases). Here the CDR3 reads CARSQGLGYTF. CDR3 bases: TGTGCCAGAAGTCAGGGGCTAGGCTACACCTTC.